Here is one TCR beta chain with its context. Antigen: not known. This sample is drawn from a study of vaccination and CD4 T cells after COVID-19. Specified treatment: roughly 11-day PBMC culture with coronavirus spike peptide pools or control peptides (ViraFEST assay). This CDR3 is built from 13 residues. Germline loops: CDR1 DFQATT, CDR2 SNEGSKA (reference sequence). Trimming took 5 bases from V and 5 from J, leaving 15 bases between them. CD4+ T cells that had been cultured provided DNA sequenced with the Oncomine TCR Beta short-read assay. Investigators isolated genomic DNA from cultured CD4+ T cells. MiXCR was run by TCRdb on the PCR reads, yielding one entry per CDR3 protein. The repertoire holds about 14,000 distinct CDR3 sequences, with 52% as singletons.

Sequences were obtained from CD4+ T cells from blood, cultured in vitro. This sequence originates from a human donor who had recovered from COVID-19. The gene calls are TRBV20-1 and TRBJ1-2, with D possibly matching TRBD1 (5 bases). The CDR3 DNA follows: TGCAGTGCTGCGAGAGGAGGGGAGTATGGCTACACCTTC. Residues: CSAARGGEYGYTF.